This TCR beta chain was recorded in a study of shared clonotypes between healthy human individuals. The CDR3 is made up of 13 amino acids. CDR1 is MDHEN and CDR2 is SYDVKM in the germline V gene. Trimming cost V 5 bases and J 6 bases, with 10 bases left between them. The table came from immunoSEQ multiplex PCR; TCRdb's copy has only in-frame clones and leaves some out. The table includes approximately 710,000 clones, around 91% detected once. Sequencing input: memory CD8+ T cells from PBMCs. The sample's subset: CD45RO+ cells pooled with CCR7-negative TemRA cells. The receptor's source is a man between 18 and 35 years old in good health. Some clones in this sample may be carry-over from other donors' samples. V is TRBV28 and J is TRBJ1-4; D perhaps matches TRBD1 (5 bases). The CDR3 nucleotides read TGTGCCAGCAGTCAACTAGGGGATGAAAAACTGTTTTTT. As protein: CASSQLGDEKLFF.